Described below is a single TCR beta chain sequence and its context. Its antigen is still unknown. The data derive from a study of cytomegalovirus exposure and HLA in healthy donors. Overall study: Earlier work reported 117 million unique TCR beta sequences from about 180 million T cells.

General study points: Per a later analysis, 15,000 to 20,000 TCR beta sequences showed association with HLA alleles at 0.05 false discovery rate. Within a later analysis, the majority of CMV-associated TCR beta chains appeared HLA-restricted.

Researchers ran the PCR with 60 Vbeta and 13 Jbeta primers. Some clones are missing from TCRdb's copy, which holds only in-frame ones; the method was immunoSEQ multiplex PCR. The data contain more than 95,000 clones, under 80% of them seen just once; the ten biggest clones take up 13%. There are 14 residues in the CDR3. Germline V lookup: CDR1 SNHLY, CDR2 FYNNEI. Trimming took 3 bases from V and 6 from J; bases not matched to a gene: 8. The rearrangement joins TRBV2 to TRBJ2-7, with 7 bases identical to TRBD2. The sequenced sample was PBMCs. This TCR came from an older woman in good health and CMV-seropositive. The DNA for the CDR3 is TGTGCCAGCAGTGATACTAGCGACGCCTCCGAGCAGTACTTC. It specifies CASSDTSDASEQYF.